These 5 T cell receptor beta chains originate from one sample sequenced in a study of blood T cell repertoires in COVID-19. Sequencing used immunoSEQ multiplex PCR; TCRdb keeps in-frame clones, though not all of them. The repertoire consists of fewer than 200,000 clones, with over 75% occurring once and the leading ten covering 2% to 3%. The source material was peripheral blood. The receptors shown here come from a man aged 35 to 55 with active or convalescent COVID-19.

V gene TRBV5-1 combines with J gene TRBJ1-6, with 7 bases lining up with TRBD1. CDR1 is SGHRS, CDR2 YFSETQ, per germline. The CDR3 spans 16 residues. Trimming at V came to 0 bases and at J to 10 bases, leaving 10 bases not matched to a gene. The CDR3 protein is CASSLAGEGALSPLHF. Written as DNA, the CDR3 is TGCGCCAGCAGCTTGGCGGGCGAGGGGGCCCTCTCACCCCTCCACTTT.

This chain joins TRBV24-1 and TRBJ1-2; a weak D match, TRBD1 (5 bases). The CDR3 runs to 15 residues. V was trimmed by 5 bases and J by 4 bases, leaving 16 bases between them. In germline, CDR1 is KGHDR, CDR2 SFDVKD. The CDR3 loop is CATSARPRGPYGYTF. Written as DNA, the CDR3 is TGTGCCACCAGTGCTCGGCCGCGGGGCCCCTATGGCTACACCTTC.

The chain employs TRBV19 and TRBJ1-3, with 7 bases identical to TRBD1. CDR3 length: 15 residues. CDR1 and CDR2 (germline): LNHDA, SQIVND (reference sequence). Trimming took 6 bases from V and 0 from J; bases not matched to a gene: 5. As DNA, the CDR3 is TGTGCCAGTAGGGGCTGGGACAGCTCTGGAAACACCATATATTTT. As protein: CASRGWDSSGNTIYF. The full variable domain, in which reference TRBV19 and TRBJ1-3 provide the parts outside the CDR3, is DGGITQSPKYLFRKEGQNVTLSCEQNLNHDAMYWYRQDPGQGLRLIYYSQIVNDFQKGDIAEGYSVSREKKESFPLTVTSAQKNPTAFYLCASRGWDSSGNTIYFGEGSWLTVV.

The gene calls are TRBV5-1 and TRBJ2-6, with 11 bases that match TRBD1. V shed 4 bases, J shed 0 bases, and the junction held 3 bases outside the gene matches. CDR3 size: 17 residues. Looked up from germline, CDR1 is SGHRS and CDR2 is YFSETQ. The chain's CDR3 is CASSRDRGYSGANVLTF. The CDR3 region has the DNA TGCGCCAGCAGCCGGGACAGGGGGTACTCTGGGGCCAACGTCCTGACTTTC.

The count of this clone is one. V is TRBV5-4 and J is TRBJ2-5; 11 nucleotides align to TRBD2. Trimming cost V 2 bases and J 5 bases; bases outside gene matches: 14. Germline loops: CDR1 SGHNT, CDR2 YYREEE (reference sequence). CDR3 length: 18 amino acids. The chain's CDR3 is CASSFEPLASGGRETQYF. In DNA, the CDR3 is TGTGCCAGCAGCTTCGAACCCTTGGCTAGCGGGGGGCGGGAGACCCAGTACTTC.